This T cell receptor beta chain was sequenced in a study of ipilimumab plus nivolumab after autologous stem cell transplantation. Overall study context: Typical patient got roughly 5 ipilimumab doses and under 10 nivolumab doses (median). DLBCL patients had primary refractory or relapsed disease.

A word on this clone: Its antigen is not known. The junction shows a germline mismatch at one end, possibly a read error.

Patients got ipilimumab 1 mg/kg beginning 14 to 28 days post-transplant. Study results and caveats: The authors say TCR, Treg and microbiome findings warrant further study.

Germline V CDR1 and CDR2: DFQATT, SNEGSKA (reference sequence). The CDR3 covers 11 residues. TCRdb keeps only in-frame clones here, not all; method: immunoSEQ multiplex PCR. Here the sample spans roughly 23,000 clones, approximately 73% being singletons. The rearrangement links TRBV20-1 to TRBJ1-1; tentatively, D is TRBD1 (5 bases). The TCR comes from a male donor with diffuse large B-cell lymphoma. The specimen was PBMCs, collected in a trial of ipilimumab plus nivolumab as post-transplant consolidation. CDR3 nucleotides: TGCAATGCTAAGAGGGGCCCTGAAGCTTTCTTT. Protein sequence: CNAKRGPEAFF.